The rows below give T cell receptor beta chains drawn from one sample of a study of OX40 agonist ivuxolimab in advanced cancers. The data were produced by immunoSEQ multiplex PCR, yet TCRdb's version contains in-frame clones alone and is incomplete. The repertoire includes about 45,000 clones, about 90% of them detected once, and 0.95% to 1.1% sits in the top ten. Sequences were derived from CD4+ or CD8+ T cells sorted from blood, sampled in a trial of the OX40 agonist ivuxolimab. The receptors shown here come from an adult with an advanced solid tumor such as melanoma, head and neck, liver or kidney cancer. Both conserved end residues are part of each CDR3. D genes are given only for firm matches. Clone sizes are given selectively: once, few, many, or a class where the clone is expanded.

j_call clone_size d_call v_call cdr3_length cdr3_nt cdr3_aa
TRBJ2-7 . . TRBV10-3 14 TGTGCCATCGCGGGACGGCAGGAGCCCTACGAGCAGTACTTC CAIAGRQEPYEQYF
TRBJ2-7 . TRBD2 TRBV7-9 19 TGTGCCAGCAGCTTACTGACCGGGACTAGCGGGGGAGGACTCTACGAGCAGTACTTC CASSLLTGTSGGGLYEQYF
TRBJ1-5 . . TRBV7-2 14 TGTGCCAGCAGACCTGCGGGGGGCAATCAGCCCCAGCATTTT CASRPAGGNQPQHF
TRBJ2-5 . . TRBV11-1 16 TGTGCCAGCAGCTTACGCGCGGGGAGGTACCAAGAGACCCAGTACTTC CASSLRAGRYQETQYF
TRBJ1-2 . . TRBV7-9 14 TGTGCCAGCAGCGCCCGCGGGTCCAACTATGGCTACACCTTC CASSARGSNYGYTF
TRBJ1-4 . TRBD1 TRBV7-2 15 TGTGCCAGCAGCCCCCGGACAGGGGATAATGAAAAACTGTTTTTT CASSPRTGDNEKLFF
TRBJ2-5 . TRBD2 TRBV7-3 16 TGTGCCAGCAGCCTATCCCCGGGGGGGATTCAAGAGACCCAGTACTTC CASSLSPGGIQETQYF
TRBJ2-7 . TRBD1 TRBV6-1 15 TGTGCCAGCACCAAAGAGGACAGGGTCACCTACGAGCAGTACTTC CASTKEDRVTYEQYF
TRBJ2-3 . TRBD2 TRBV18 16 TGTGCCAGCTCACCCAGGAGCGGGGCAGGGACAGATACGCAGTATTTT CASSPRSGAGTDTQYF
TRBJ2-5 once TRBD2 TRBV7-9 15 TGTGCCAGCAGCCGGACTAGCGGGATGGGGGAGACCCAGTACTTC CASSRTSGMGETQYF
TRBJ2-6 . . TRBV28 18 TGTGCCAGCAGTCCCAATGGACTAACTTCCTCTGGGGCCAACGTCCTGACTTTC CASSPNGLTSSGANVLTF
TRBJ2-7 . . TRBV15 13 TGTGCCACCAGCCCAGCTTGGGGGCGAGAGCAGTACTTC CATSPAWGREQYF
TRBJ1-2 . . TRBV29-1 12 TGCAGCGTGCGGGTTTCTAACTATGGCTACACCTTC CSVRVSNYGYTF
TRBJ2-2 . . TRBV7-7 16 TGTGCTAGCAGCTTAACACAGGCTGTTTCCACCGGGGAGCTGTTTTTT CASSLTQAVSTGELFF